This T cell receptor beta chain was recovered during a study of blood T cell repertoires in COVID-19. Study-wide context: Samples came from the United States, Italy and Spain, spanning acute and convalescent COVID-19. From T cells, B-cell-depleted T cells, or PBMCs came the material, which was cDNA or gDNA.

The CDR3 runs to 14 residues. The germline V gene has CDR1 MDHEN and CDR2 SYDVKM. V was trimmed by 10 bases and J by 0 bases, leaving 13 bases between them. Per the original data handling: Amplification of reference gene primers provided the estimated nucleated cell counts. Libraries were prepared by immunoSEQ multiplex PCR; TCRdb keeps only in-frame clonotypes and omits some of them. That table gives V, J and clone size, and the DNA gave D and trimming. The data hold approximately 300,000 clones, with 65% to 85% observed a single time. The chain joins TRBV28 to TRBJ1-3, with D possibly being TRBD1 (6 bases). Sample: peripheral blood. The TCR sequence derives from a woman in her forties or fifties with acute or convalescent COVID-19. CDR3 bases: TGTGCCATCACTACAGGGAGCTCTGGAAACACCATATATTTT. This codes for CAITTGSSGNTIYF.